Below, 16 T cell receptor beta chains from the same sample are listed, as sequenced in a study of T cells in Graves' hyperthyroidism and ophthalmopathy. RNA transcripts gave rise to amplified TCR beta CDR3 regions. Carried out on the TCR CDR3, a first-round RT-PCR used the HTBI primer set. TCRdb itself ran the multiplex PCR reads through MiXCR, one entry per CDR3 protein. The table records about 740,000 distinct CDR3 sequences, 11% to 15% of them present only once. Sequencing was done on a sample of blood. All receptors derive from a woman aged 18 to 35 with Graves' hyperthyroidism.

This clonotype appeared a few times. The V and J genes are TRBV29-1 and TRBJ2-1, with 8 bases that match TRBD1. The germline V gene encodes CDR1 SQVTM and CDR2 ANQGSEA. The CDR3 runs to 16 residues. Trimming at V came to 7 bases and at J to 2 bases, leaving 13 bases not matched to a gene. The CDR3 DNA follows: TGCAGCGCTACAGACCAGGGGGCCGGGGCCTACAATGAGCAGTTCTTC. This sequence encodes CSATDQGAGAYNEQFF.

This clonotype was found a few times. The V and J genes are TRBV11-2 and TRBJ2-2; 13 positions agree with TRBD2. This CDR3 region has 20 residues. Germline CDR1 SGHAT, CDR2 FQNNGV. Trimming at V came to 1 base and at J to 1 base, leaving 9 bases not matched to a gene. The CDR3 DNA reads TGTGCCAGCAGCTTAGTCCCCCAGGGACTAGCGGGATTGAACACCGGGGAGCTGTTTTTT. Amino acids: CASSLVPQGLAGLNTGELFF.

Written as DNA, the CDR3 is TGTGCCAGCAGTTTGCAGAACCGCTATGGCTACACCTTC. Translating it yields CASSLQNRYGYTF. The V gene is TRBV28, the J gene TRBJ1-2; D gene ambiguous. Germline V gives CDR1 MDHEN, CDR2 SYDVKM. Deletions cut 3 bases from V and 4 bases from J, with 9 bases between. The CDR3 totals 13 residues.

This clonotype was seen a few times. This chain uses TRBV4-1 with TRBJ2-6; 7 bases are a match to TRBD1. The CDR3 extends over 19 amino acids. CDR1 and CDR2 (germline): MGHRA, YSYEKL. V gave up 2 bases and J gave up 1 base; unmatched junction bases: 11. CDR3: CASSQPPGQVWSGANVLTF. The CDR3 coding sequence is TGCGCCAGCAGCCAACCGCCTGGACAGGTGTGGTCTGGGGCCAACGTCCTGACTTTC.

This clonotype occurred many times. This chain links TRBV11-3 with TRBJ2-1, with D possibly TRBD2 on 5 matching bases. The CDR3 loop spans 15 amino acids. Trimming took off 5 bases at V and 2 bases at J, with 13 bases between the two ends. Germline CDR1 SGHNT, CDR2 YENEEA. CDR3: CASSPSGGTYNEQFF. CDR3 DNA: TGTGCCAGCAGCCCAAGCGGCGGAACCTACAATGAGCAGTTCTTC. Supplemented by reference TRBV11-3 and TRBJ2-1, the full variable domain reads EAGVVQSPRYKIIEKKQPVAFWCNPISGHNTLYWYLQNLGQGPELLIRYENEEAVDDSQLPKDRFSAERLKGVDSTLKIQPAELGDSAVYLCASSPSGGTYNEQFFGPGTRLTVL.

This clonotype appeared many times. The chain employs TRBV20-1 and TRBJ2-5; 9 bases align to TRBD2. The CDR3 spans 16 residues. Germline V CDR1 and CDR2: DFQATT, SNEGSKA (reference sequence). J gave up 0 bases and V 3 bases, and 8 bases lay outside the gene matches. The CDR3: CSASLAGIGYQETQYF. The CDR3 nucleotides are TGCAGTGCTAGCCTAGCGGGAATTGGGTACCAAGAGACCCAGTACTTC.

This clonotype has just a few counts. The DNA of the CDR3 is TGCGCCAGCAGCCCGGTAGCGGGAGGAGGTAATGAGCAGTTCTTC. Residues: CASSPVAGGGNEQFF. V is TRBV5-1 and J is TRBJ2-1, with 10 bases that match TRBD2. The CDR3 is 15 amino acids. V lost 4 bases and J lost 7; bases outside the gene matches: 8. Germline assignment: CDR1 SGHRS and CDR2 YFSETQ.

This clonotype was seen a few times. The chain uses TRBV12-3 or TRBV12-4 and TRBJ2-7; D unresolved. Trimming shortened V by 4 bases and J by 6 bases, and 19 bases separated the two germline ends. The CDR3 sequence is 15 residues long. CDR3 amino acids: CASSSSRPVAIEQYF. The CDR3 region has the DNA TGTGCCAGCAGTTCTAGTCGCCCGGTAGCAATCGAGCAGTACTTC.

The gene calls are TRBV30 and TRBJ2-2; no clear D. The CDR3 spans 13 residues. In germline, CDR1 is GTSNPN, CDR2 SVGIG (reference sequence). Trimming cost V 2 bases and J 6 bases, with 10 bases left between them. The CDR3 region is CAWSPVLSGELFF. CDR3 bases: TGTGCCTGGAGTCCGGTACTCTCCGGGGAGCTGTTTTTT.

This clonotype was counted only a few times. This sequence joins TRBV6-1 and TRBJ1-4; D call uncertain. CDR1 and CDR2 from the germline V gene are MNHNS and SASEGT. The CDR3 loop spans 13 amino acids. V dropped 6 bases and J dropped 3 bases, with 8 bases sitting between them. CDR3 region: CASRMDPNEKLFF. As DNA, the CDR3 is TGTGCCAGCAGGATGGATCCTAATGAAAAACTGTTTTTT.

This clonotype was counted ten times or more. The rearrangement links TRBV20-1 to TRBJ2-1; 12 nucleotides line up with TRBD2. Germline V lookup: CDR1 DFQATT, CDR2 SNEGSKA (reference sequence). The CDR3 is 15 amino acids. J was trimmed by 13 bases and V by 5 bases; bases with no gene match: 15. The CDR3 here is CSAEVRTSGNSAQFF. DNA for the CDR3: TGCAGTGCTGAAGTCAGGACTAGCGGGAATTCGGCCCAGTTCTTC.

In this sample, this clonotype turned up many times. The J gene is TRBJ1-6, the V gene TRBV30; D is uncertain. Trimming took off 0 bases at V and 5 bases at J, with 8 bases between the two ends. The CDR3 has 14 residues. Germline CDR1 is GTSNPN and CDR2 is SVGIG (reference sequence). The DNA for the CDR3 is TGTGCCTGGAGTGTACACCAGAATAATTCACCCCTCCACTTT. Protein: CAWSVHQNNSPLHF.

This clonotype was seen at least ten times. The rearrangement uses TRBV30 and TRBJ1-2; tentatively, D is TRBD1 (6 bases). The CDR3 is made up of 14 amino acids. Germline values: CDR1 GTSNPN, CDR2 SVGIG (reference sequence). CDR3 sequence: CAFQGAGANYGYTF. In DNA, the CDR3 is TGTGCATTCCAAGGGGCAGGGGCAAACTATGGCTACACCTTC.

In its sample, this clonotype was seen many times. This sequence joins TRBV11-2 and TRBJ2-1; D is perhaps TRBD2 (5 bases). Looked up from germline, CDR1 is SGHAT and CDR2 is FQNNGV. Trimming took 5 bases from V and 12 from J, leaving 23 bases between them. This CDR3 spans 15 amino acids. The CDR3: CASSQSSGYTMRQFF. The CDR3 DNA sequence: TGTGCCAGCAGCCAGTCGAGCGGATATACAATGAGGCAGTTCTTC.

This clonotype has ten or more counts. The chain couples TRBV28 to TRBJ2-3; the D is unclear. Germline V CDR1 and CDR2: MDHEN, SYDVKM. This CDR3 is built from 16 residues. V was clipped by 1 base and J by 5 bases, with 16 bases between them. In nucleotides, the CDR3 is TGTGCCAGCAGTTTATCGACCGCGAGCGAAGTAGATACGCAGTATTTT. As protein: CASSLSTASEVDTQYF.

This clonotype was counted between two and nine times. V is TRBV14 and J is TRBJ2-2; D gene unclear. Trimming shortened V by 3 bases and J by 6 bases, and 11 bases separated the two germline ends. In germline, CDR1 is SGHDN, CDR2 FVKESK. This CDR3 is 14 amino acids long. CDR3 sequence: CASSQVLQAGELFF. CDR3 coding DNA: TGTGCCAGCAGCCAGGTCCTCCAGGCCGGGGAGCTGTTTTTT.